These 15 T cell receptor beta chains came from one sample sequenced in a study of shared clonotypes between healthy human individuals. Produced via immunoSEQ multiplex PCR; TCRdb's table is partial and in-frame only. Here the sample spans about 2.3 million clones, roughly 92% being singletons. Sequencing used naive CD4+ T cells from PBMCs. Stated subset: CD45RA+ positively selected. The receptor source for this set is a young man in good health. Some clones in this sample may be carry-over from other donors' samples.

About this clone: One end of the junction fails to match germline, which may point to a read error. Other DNA sequences in this specimen translate into the identical CDR3. V gene TRBV30 combines with J gene TRBJ2-7; D call uncertain. The CDR3 consists of 11 residues. CDR1 and CDR2 from the germline V gene are GTSNPN and SVGIG (reference sequence). In DNA, the CDR3 is TGCGCCTGGATGGGCGTCTACGAGCAGTACTTC. Protein: CAWMGVYEQYF. The full variable domain, with the rest looked up from reference TRBV30 and TRBJ2-7, is SQTIHQWPATLVQPVGSPLSLECTVEGTSNPNLYWYRQAAGRGLQLLFYSVGIGQISSEVPQNLSASRPQDRQFILSSKKLLLSDSGFYLCAWMGVYEQYFGPGTRLTVT.

This chain uses TRBV7-3 with TRBJ2-5; no clear D. Per the germline V gene, CDR1 is SGHTA and CDR2 is FQGTGA. This CDR3 region has 14 residues. With 1 base removed from V and 1 base from J, the gap between germline ends came to 7 bases. CDR3 coding DNA: TGTGCCAGCAGCTTAAATGGAGTCCAAGAGACCCAGTACTTC. Translated: CASSLNGVQETQYF. The full variable domain, with the rest looked up from reference TRBV7-3 and TRBJ2-5, is GAGVSQTPSNKVTEKGKYVELRCDPISGHTALYWYRQSLGQGPEFLIYFQGTGAADDSGLPNDRFFAVRPEGSVSTLKIQRTERGDSAVYLCASSLNGVQETQYFGPGTRLLVL.

V gene TRBV9 combines with J gene TRBJ2-1; D is possibly TRBD1 (6 bases). Germline V lookup: CDR1 SGDLS, CDR2 YYNGEE. The CDR3 sequence is 15 residues long. Trimming shortened V by 4 bases and J by 2 bases, and 13 bases separated the two germline ends. Here the CDR3 DNA reads TGTGCCAGCAGCACCCGGGACACAACCTACAATGAGCAGTTCTTC. Translating gives CASSTRDTTYNEQFF.

In the case of this clone: The sample carries other DNA sequences with the same CDR3. V is TRBV18 and J is TRBJ1-1, with 7 bases lining up with TRBD1. Germline V gene sequence: CDR1 KGHSH, CDR2 LQKENI. With V trimmed by 4 bases and J by 1 base, 3 bases remained unmatched. This CDR3 has 14 residues. The CDR3: CASSRDRANTEAFF. DNA of the CDR3: TGTGCCAGCTCACGGGACAGAGCGAACACTGAAGCTTTCTTT.

V is TRBV28 and J is TRBJ1-5; no definite D call. The CDR3 is made up of 12 amino acids. The V and J ends lost 6 bases and 3 bases respectively, with 6 bases between them. CDR1 is MDHEN, CDR2 SYDVKM, per germline. For the CDR3, the DNA is TGTGCCAGCAGGTGGATCAATCAGCCCCAGCATTTT. Translation gives CASRWINQPQHF.

J is TRBJ1-1 and V is TRBV5-4; D possibly corresponds to TRBD1 (5 bases). Germline V gene data show CDR1 as SGHNT and CDR2 as YYREEE (reference sequence). The ends were cut back, 0 bases at V and 3 bases at J, with 9 bases in the middle. This CDR3 is built from 14 residues. The CDR3 DNA follows: TGTGCCAGCAGCTTGGGGGGCGGGCACACTGAAGCTTTCTTT. The encoded protein is CASSLGGGHTEAFF.

The chain carries TRBV11-2 and TRBJ2-7, with D perhaps TRBD1 (5 bases). There are 15 residues in the CDR3. Trimming took 0 bases from V and 6 from J, leaving 15 bases between them. Germline assignment: CDR1 SGHAT and CDR2 FQNNGV. CDR3 sequence: CASSLESALRGEQYF. The CDR3 DNA follows: TGTGCCAGCAGCTTAGAGTCCGCTCTAAGGGGCGAGCAGTACTTC.

The chain links TRBV7-9 to TRBJ2-1; 7 positions match TRBD2. V was clipped by 5 bases and J by 0 bases; unmatched bases: 7. The CDR3 extends over 16 amino acids. In germline, CDR1 is SEHNR, CDR2 FQNEAQ (reference sequence). This chain's CDR3 is CASSTPSSGSYNEQFF. The CDR3, as DNA: TGTGCCAGCAGCACACCCTCTAGCGGCTCCTACAATGAGCAGTTCTTC.

The J gene is TRBJ2-7, the V gene TRBV11-2; D possibly corresponds to TRBD1 (7 bases). Trimming removed 5 bases from V and 7 bases from J, with 18 bases in between. Germline values: CDR1 SGHAT, CDR2 FQNNGV. This CDR3 comprises 14 residues. CDR3 sequence (DNA): TGTGCCAGCAGCCGTCCCTCGCAGGGGGGTGAGCAGTACTTC. Protein: CASSRPSQGGEQYF.

This chain uses TRBV7-8 with TRBJ2-1; TRBD2 matches 8 bases. There are 16 residues in the CDR3. V trimming: 3 bases; J trimming: 7 bases; junction bases outside the gene matches: 11. CDR1 and CDR2 (germline): SGHVS, FQNEAQ. The DNA for the CDR3 is TGTGCCAGCAGCTTTAGTCCCGCGGGAGGAAAGAATGAGCAGTTCTTC. Protein sequence: CASSFSPAGGKNEQFF.

The V gene is TRBV6-5, the J gene TRBJ2-5; tentatively, D is TRBD2 (6 bases). V shed 4 bases and J shed 5 bases, with 14 bases lying between them. The CDR3 sequence is 14 residues long. CDR1 and CDR2 (germline): MNHEY, SVGAGI. CDR3 sequence: CASSLPARGETQYF. In DNA, the CDR3 is TGTGCCAGCAGTTTACCAGCCCGGGGGGAGACCCAGTACTTC.

Only one count was recorded for this clone. The CDR3 reads CASSYTASGANVLTF. The CDR3 DNA follows: TGTGCCAGCAGTTACACAGCCTCTGGGGCCAACGTCCTGACTTTC. V usage is TRBV6-6 and J usage is TRBJ2-6; D is ambiguous. Germline loops: CDR1 MNHNY, CDR2 SVGAGI (reference sequence). The ends were cut back, 2 bases at V and 0 bases at J, with 5 bases in the middle. The CDR3 runs 15 residues.

The chain employs TRBV6-5 and TRBJ2-5; TRBD2 aligns across 7 bases. With V trimmed by 2 bases and J by 0 bases, 6 bases remained unmatched. CDR1 is MNHEY, CDR2 SVGAGI, per germline. This CDR3 has 16 amino acids. Here the CDR3 DNA reads TGTGCCAGCAGTTACCGCCTAGCGGCACACCAAGAGACCCAGTACTTC. It is translated as CASSYRLAAHQETQYF.

The chain is built from TRBV5-1 and TRBJ2-2; D is perhaps TRBD1 (7 bases). Trimming removed 5 bases from V and 0 bases from J, with 11 bases in between. CDR3 length: 15 residues. The germline V gene encodes CDR1 SGHRS and CDR2 YFSETQ. Here the CDR3 DNA reads TGCGCCAGCAGGGGGGGACAGACGAACACCGGGGAGCTGTTTTTT. Its protein is CASRGGQTNTGELFF.

The genes are TRBV6-6 and TRBJ1-4; a possible D gene is TRBD1 (5 bases). The CDR3 runs 16 residues. Trimming removed 4 bases at V and 7 bases at J, with 19 bases between. In germline, CDR1 is MNHNY, CDR2 SVGAGI (reference sequence). Here the CDR3 reads CASSSPGRARGEKLFF. The CDR3, as DNA: TGTGCCAGCAGTTCACCAGGGCGGGCGCGAGGTGAAAAACTGTTTTTT.